The 32 T cell receptor beta chains below all came from one sample that was sequenced in a study of T cells in localized non-small cell lung cancer. Produced via immunoSEQ multiplex PCR; TCRdb's table is partial and in-frame only. The sample lists 45,000 to 55,000 clones; around 86% were seen once. Here the sequenced sample was peripheral blood, taken before any cancer treatment. These receptors were obtained from a male donor older than 55 with stage III squamous cell lung carcinoma.

J is TRBJ2-2 and V is TRBV9, with 8 bases fitting TRBD2. This CDR3 contains 14 residues. V lost 5 bases, J lost 5 bases, and 5 bases stayed unmatched. Germline V lookup: CDR1 SGDLS, CDR2 YYNGEE. The CDR3 bases are TGTGCCAGCAGAGCGACTAGCGTTACCGGGGAGCTGTTTTTT. It codes for CASRATSVTGELFF.

In its sample, this clone was seen once. V gene TRBV11-2 combines with J gene TRBJ1-2, with 8 bases fitting TRBD1. Germline V gene lookup returns CDR1 SGHAT and CDR2 FQNNGV. This CDR3 is 14 amino acids long. The V segment lost 5 bases and the J segment 6 bases; nucleotides outside the gene matches: 8. The CDR3 protein is CASSIGQGGDGYTF. CDR3 in DNA: TGTGCCAGCAGCATTGGACAGGGCGGAGATGGCTACACCTTC. The full variable domain, completed using reference TRBV11-2 and TRBJ1-2, is EAGVAQSPRYKIIEKRQSVAFWCNPISGHATLYWYQQILGQGPKLLIQFQNNGVVDDSQLPKDRFSAERLKGVDSTLKIQPAKLEDSAVYLCASSIGQGGDGYTFGSGTRLTVV.

The J gene is TRBJ2-5, the V gene TRBV6-5; 13 bases align to TRBD2. This CDR3 spans 16 amino acids. J gave up 4 bases and V 4 bases, and 6 bases lay outside the gene matches. Per the germline V gene, CDR1 is MNHEY and CDR2 is SVGAGI. In DNA form, the CDR3 reads TGTGCCAGCAGTTTCCGGACTAGCGGGAGAAGAGAGACCCAGTACTTC. This translates into CASSFRTSGRRETQYF.

Worth noting for this clone: In the same sample, other DNA sequences code for this CDR3. The V gene is TRBV20-1, the J gene TRBJ2-5, with unresolved D. Trimming removed 3 bases at V and 3 bases at J, with 5 bases between. Germline CDR1 DFQATT, CDR2 SNEGSKA (reference sequence). This CDR3 contains 11 residues. The CDR3 DNA sequence: TGCAGTGCTAGGGCAGAAGAGACCCAGTACTTC. This gives the protein CSARAEETQYF.

The rearrangement joins TRBV5-1 to TRBJ2-3; D gene ambiguous. Germline values: CDR1 SGHRS, CDR2 YFSETQ. V was pared by 0 bases and J by 0 bases, with 11 bases between. This CDR3 region has 16 residues. The CDR3 sequence is CASSLARSTSTDTQYF. The DNA for the CDR3 is TGCGCCAGCAGCTTGGCCAGGTCTACTAGCACAGATACGCAGTATTTT. The whole variable domain, filled in from reference TRBV5-1 and TRBJ2-3, reads KAGVTQTPRYLIKTRGQQVTLSCSPISGHRSVSWYQQTPGQGLQFLFEYFSETQRNKGNFPGRFSGRQFSNSRSEMNVSTLELGDSALYLCASSLARSTSTDTQYFGPGTRLTVL.

This clone was seen a handful of times. The V call is TRBV7-9, the J call TRBJ1-6; TRBD1 aligns across 7 bases. Germline CDR1 is SEHNR and CDR2 is FQNEAQ (reference sequence). V dropped 0 bases and J dropped 10; count of bases not matched to a gene: 9. The CDR3 consists of 16 residues. The CDR3 DNA follows: TGTGCCAGCAGCTTAGCGGAAGACAGGGTTGGCTCACCCCTCCACTTT. The encoded protein is CASSLAEDRVGSPLHF.

The chain employs TRBV4-1 and TRBJ1-2; 9 bases align to TRBD1. J was trimmed by 7 bases and V by 0 bases; bases with no gene match: 6. From germline, CDR1 is MGHRA and CDR2 YSYEKL. CDR3 length: 15 amino acids. CDR3 amino acids: CASSQEGTGNGGYTF. In nucleotides, the CDR3 is TGCGCCAGCAGCCAAGAAGGGACAGGGAACGGTGGCTACACCTTC.

This chain joins TRBV25-1 and TRBJ2-7, with D hard to call. This CDR3 spans 14 amino acids. The germline V gene has CDR1 MGHDK and CDR2 SYGVNS. V lost 0 bases to trimming and J lost 6 bases, with 12 bases between them. DNA of the CDR3: TGTGCCAGCAGTGAATATGTCACCTCTGGCGAGCAGTACTTC. Its protein is CASSEYVTSGEQYF.

The genes are TRBV19 and TRBJ2-7, with D tentatively TRBD1 (5 bases). The length of the CDR3 is 13 residues. Deletions cut 4 bases from V and 5 bases from J, with 12 bases between. Germline loops: CDR1 LNHDA, CDR2 SQIVND (reference sequence). CDR3 DNA: TGTGCCAGTAGTAGGGGCAGGGCCAACGAGCAGTACTTC. Amino acid sequence: CASSRGRANEQYF.

The chain recombines TRBV27 with TRBJ1-2; 7 bases line up with TRBD1. The CDR3 has 16 residues. V gave up 6 bases and J gave up 7 bases; unmatched junction bases: 17. Germline V gene data show CDR1 as MNHEY and CDR2 as SMNVEV (reference sequence). The DNA for the CDR3 is TGTGCCAGCAGCAAGACAGGGAATGGTCGAACGGGTGGCTACACCTTC. Translated: CASSKTGNGRTGGYTF.

This clone was observed once. The V call is TRBV5-1, the J call TRBJ2-5, with TRBD2 identical over 10 bases. CDR1 is SGHRS and CDR2 is YFSETQ in the germline V gene. The CDR3 spans 15 residues. V was pared by 5 bases and J by 4 bases, with 8 bases of the junction left unmatched. The CDR3 reads CASRGSGGAGETQYF. CDR3 DNA sequence: TGCGCCAGCAGAGGGAGCGGGGGGGCCGGAGAGACCCAGTACTTC.

The genes are TRBV7-8 and TRBJ2-1; perhaps TRBD1 as D (5 bases). Trimming removed 1 base at V and 7 bases at J, with 11 bases between. This CDR3 spans 14 amino acids. The germline V gene has CDR1 SGHVS and CDR2 FQNEAQ. The CDR3, as DNA: TGTGCCAGCAGCTTAGGGGGCAGCAAGAATGAGCAGTTCTTC. Translation gives CASSLGGSKNEQFF.

This sequence joins TRBV6-5 and TRBJ1-1; 7 bases match TRBD1. Germline V lookup: CDR1 MNHEY, CDR2 SVGAGI. The CDR3 loop spans 15 amino acids. The junction had 9 bases not matched to a gene; V was cut back by 8 bases and J by 0 bases. The CDR3 reads CASRPGTAMNTEAFF. In DNA, the CDR3 is TGTGCCAGCCGTCCCGGGACAGCGATGAACACTGAAGCTTTCTTT.

The chain combines TRBV6-5 with TRBJ2-5; TRBD1 agrees at 7 bases. Germline assignment: CDR1 MNHEY and CDR2 SVGAGI. The CDR3 extends over 15 amino acids. The J segment lost 0 bases and the V segment lost 2 bases, leaving 3 bases of the junction unmatched. This CDR3 is CASSYGGQYQETQYF. CDR3 coding DNA: TGTGCCAGCAGTTACGGGGGACAGTACCAAGAGACCCAGTACTTC.

This chain links TRBV19 with TRBJ2-2; a possible D gene is TRBD1 (6 bases). The V gene's germline CDR1 is LNHDA and CDR2 SQIVND (reference sequence). Trimming shortened V by 10 bases and J by 4 bases, and 10 bases separated the two germline ends. CDR3 length equals 12 residues. The CDR3 loop is CAIWGPTGELFF. The CDR3 bases are TGTGCCATCTGGGGGCCCACCGGGGAGCTGTTTTTT.

The gene calls are TRBV7-3 and TRBJ1-2, with TRBD1 matching 7 bases. This CDR3 has 14 amino acids. With V trimmed by 5 bases and J by 7 bases, 10 bases remained unmatched. The V gene's germline CDR1 is SGHTA and CDR2 FQGTGA. CDR3 residues: CASSPTGINSGYTF. The CDR3 coding sequence is TGTGCCAGCAGCCCGACAGGGATAAATTCTGGCTACACCTTC.

CDR3 residues: CASSRPPSTDTQYF. The CDR3 DNA follows: TGTGCCAGCAGTAGACCACCTAGCACAGATACGCAGTATTTT. V gene TRBV2 combines with J gene TRBJ2-3, with no clear D. Germline loops: CDR1 SNHLY, CDR2 FYNNEI. Trimming removed 5 bases from V and 0 bases from J, with 9 bases in between. The CDR3 spans 14 residues.

The chain is built from TRBV9 and TRBJ2-1; the match to TRBD1 covers 12 bases. CDR3 size: 15 residues. Germline CDR1 and CDR2: SGDLS and YYNGEE. V lost 0 bases, J lost 9 bases, and 4 bases stayed unmatched. CDR3 residues: CASSVVGQGAGEQFF. The CDR3 coding sequence is TGTGCCAGCAGCGTAGTGGGACAGGGGGCTGGTGAGCAGTTCTTC.

The chain couples TRBV18 to TRBJ2-7, with 7 bases fitting TRBD1. This CDR3 is built from 15 residues. The V and J ends lost 3 bases and 5 bases, in that order; junction bases with no gene match: 10. The germline CDR1 and CDR2 sequences are KGHSH and LQKENI. CDR3 nucleotides: TGTGCCAGCTCACCTTTCGACAGGGCTCCTCACGAGCAGTACTTC. It encodes CASSPFDRAPHEQYF.

V usage is TRBV12-5 and J usage is TRBJ1-2; no definite D call. V was clipped by 8 bases and J by 4 bases, with 17 bases between them. The germline CDR1 and CDR2 sequences are LGHNT and FRNRAP. This CDR3 spans 14 amino acids. CDR3: CASSLVPPGYGYTF. The CDR3 DNA follows: TGTGCTAGTTCCTTAGTCCCTCCGGGCTATGGCTACACCTTC.

This clone came up a few times. The rearrangement uses TRBV19 and TRBJ1-6; D uncertain. Looked up from germline, CDR1 is LNHDA and CDR2 is SQIVND (reference sequence). The CDR3 is 13 amino acids. Between the trimmed V and J ends, which lost 1 base and 8 bases, there was a span of 6 bases. CDR3 nucleotide sequence: TGTGCCAGTAGTATAGCGCGCGATTCACCCCTCCACTTT. Its protein is CASSIARDSPLHF.

The chain couples TRBV6-1 to TRBJ1-2; D gene ambiguous. This CDR3 contains 13 residues. Trimming took off 2 bases at V and 5 bases at J, with 9 bases between the two ends. The germline V gene has CDR1 MNHNS and CDR2 SASEGT. CDR3 sequence reads: CASSETRLYGYTF. Written as DNA, the CDR3 is TGTGCCAGCAGTGAAACCCGATTGTATGGCTACACCTTC.

The J gene is TRBJ1-2, the V gene TRBV9; D is unresolved. Germline-derived CDR1 and CDR2 are SGDLS and YYNGEE. The CDR3 is made up of 11 amino acids. V lost 3 bases and J lost 2, with 2 bases in between. CDR3 in DNA: TGTGCCAGCAGCGCAAACTATGGCTACACCTTC. It codes for CASSANYGYTF.

This clone was counted once. The V call is TRBV29-1, the J call TRBJ2-1; 8 positions agree with TRBD2. Germline trimming cut 8 bases from V and 2 bases from J; bases unmatched to any gene: 5. In germline, CDR1 is SQVTM, CDR2 ANQGSEA. CDR3 size: 13 residues. In nucleotides, the CDR3 is TGCAGCTTCCGGACTAGCCCCTACAATGAGCAGTTCTTC. Amino acids: CSFRTSPYNEQFF.

This clone was found once. V and J are TRBV5-1 and TRBJ2-1, with D perhaps being TRBD1 or TRBD2 (6 bases each). The CDR3 contains 16 residues. Trimming cost V 0 bases and J 0 bases, with 10 bases left between them. Germline lookup yields CDR1 SGHRS and CDR2 YFSETQ. The CDR3 here is CASSLEGGHSYNEQFF. CDR3 nucleotide sequence: TGCGCCAGCAGCTTGGAAGGGGGGCACTCCTACAATGAGCAGTTCTTC.

V is TRBV5-4 and J is TRBJ1-1; no definite D call. V gave up 1 base and J gave up 0 bases, with 10 bases separating them. CDR1 SGHNT and CDR2 YYREEE come from the germline V gene (reference sequence). The CDR3 totals 15 residues. CDR3 residues: CASSLQWNMNTEAFF. The CDR3 DNA is TGTGCCAGCAGCTTGCAGTGGAATATGAACACTGAAGCTTTCTTT.

This CDR3 is CASRPGILRSQSFQETQYF. CDR3 DNA sequence: TGCGCCAGCAGACCCGGGATCCTACGTAGCCAATCTTTCCAAGAGACCCAGTACTTC. J is TRBJ2-5 and V is TRBV5-1; D perhaps matches TRBD2 (5 bases). Deletions cut 5 bases from V and 1 base from J, with 27 bases between. The germline V gene encodes CDR1 SGHRS and CDR2 YFSETQ. This CDR3 comprises 19 residues.

V is TRBV5-1 and J is TRBJ1-2; tentative D call: TRBD1 (5 bases). The germline V gene has CDR1 SGHRS and CDR2 YFSETQ. Trimming shortened V by 2 bases and J by 5 bases, and 19 bases separated the two germline ends. The CDR3 is made up of 16 amino acids. CDR3 residues: CASSLDHWGSEYGYTF. CDR3 DNA sequence: TGCGCCAGCAGCTTAGATCATTGGGGCAGTGAGTATGGCTACACCTTC.

This chain links TRBV5-4 with TRBJ1-3; no reliable D call. V dropped 0 bases and J dropped 0 bases, with 10 bases sitting between them. Germline lookup yields CDR1 SGHNT and CDR2 YYREEE (reference sequence). The CDR3 is made up of 16 amino acids. CDR3 in amino acids: CASSLDTGFSGNTIYF. In DNA form, the CDR3 reads TGTGCCAGCAGCTTGGATACCGGGTTCTCTGGAAACACCATATATTTT.

The chain recombines TRBV28 with TRBJ2-3, with a possible D match to TRBD1 (6 bases). Germline values: CDR1 MDHEN, CDR2 SYDVKM. V lost 6 bases and J lost 6, with 10 bases in between. The CDR3 covers 12 residues. The CDR3 region has the DNA TGTGCCAGCAGGGAAAGGGGGGATACGCAGTATTTT. Protein: CASRERGDTQYF.

The sample holds a few counts of this clone. Here the CDR3 DNA reads TGTGCCAGCAGCCTAAGCGGGAGGTTCCACGAGCAGTACTTC. It codes for CASSLSGRFHEQYF. The chain recombines TRBV7-9 with TRBJ2-7; TRBD2 matches 9 bases. The J segment lost 5 bases and the V segment lost 5 bases, leaving 7 bases of the junction unmatched. Looked up from germline, CDR1 is SEHNR and CDR2 is FQNEAQ (reference sequence). The CDR3 runs to 14 residues.

This sequence joins TRBV5-6 and TRBJ2-5, with a possible D match to TRBD2 (5 bases). CDR3 length: 17 amino acids. V gave up 5 bases and J gave up 5 bases, with 25 bases separating them. Germline CDR1 and CDR2: SGHDT and YYEEEE. This CDR3 reads CASRDRGWGNWRETQYF. CDR3 DNA: TGTGCCAGCAGGGATCGGGGTTGGGGAAATTGGCGGGAGACCCAGTACTTC.